One sample yielded the 18 T cell receptor beta chains listed below, sequenced in a study of blood T cells in healthy people across ages. A J-beta primer mix and a sample-barcoded 5' primer were used in a second PCR of about 7 to 12 cycles. Using its own MiXCR run on the 5' RACE reads, TCRdb lists one record per CDR3 protein. The data show more than 700,000 distinct CDR3 sequences, about 53% seen once. Sequencing was performed on blood. The receptors derive from a man aged 80 or over in good health.

The chain recombines TRBV7-9 with TRBJ2-5, with a weak D call TRBD2 (6 bases). The CDR3 runs to 14 residues. V was cut by 1 base and J by 5 bases, with 11 bases left in between. The germline V gene encodes CDR1 SEHNR and CDR2 FQNEAQ (reference sequence). The CDR3 nucleotides are TGTGCCAGCAGCTTAGGGGCGGGGATGGAGACCCAGTACTTC. Translating it yields CASSLGAGMETQYF.

The chain combines TRBV20-1 with TRBJ2-1; 15 bases fit TRBD2. CDR3 size: 15 residues. After removal of 6 bases from V and 8 bases from J, the junction contained 8 bases not matched to a gene. The germline CDR1 and CDR2 sequences are DFQATT and SNEGSKA (reference sequence). CDR3 DNA: TGCAGTGCATTCCGGACTAGCGGGAGGGCCCATGAGCAGTTCTTC. It is translated as CSAFRTSGRAHEQFF.

This clonotype was picked up a small number of times. This chain uses TRBV20-1 with TRBJ1-2; maybe TRBD1 (6 bases). Germline CDR1 reads DFQATT; CDR2 reads SNEGSKA (reference sequence). V was shortened by 3 bases and J by 4 bases, with 15 bases between the two germline ends. This CDR3 has 14 residues. The CDR3 is CSARETGLIYGYTF. CDR3 nucleotides: TGCAGTGCTAGGGAAACAGGGCTTATCTATGGCTACACCTTC.

This rearrangement joins TRBV2 to TRBJ2-1; 11 nucleotides match TRBD1. V dropped 3 bases and J dropped 2; count of bases not matched to a gene: 3. Germline V gene sequence: CDR1 SNHLY, CDR2 FYNNEI. The CDR3 is 16 amino acids. CDR3 residues: CASSDWTGGAYNEQFF. CDR3 in DNA: TGTGCCAGCAGTGACTGGACAGGGGGCGCCTACAATGAGCAGTTCTTC. Combining the CDR3 with reference TRBV2 and TRBJ2-1 gives the whole variable domain EPEVTQTPSHQVTQMGQEVILRCVPISNHLYFYWYRQILGQKVEFLVSFYNNEISEKSEIFDDQFSVERPDGSNFTLKIRSTKLEDSAMYFCASSDWTGGAYNEQFFGPGTRLTVL.

This clonotype has more than one count but fewer than ten. The rearrangement joins TRBV7-6 to TRBJ2-3; D possibly corresponds to TRBD2 (5 bases). In germline, CDR1 is SGHVS, CDR2 FNYEAQ. The CDR3 covers 14 residues. V was pared by 3 bases and J by 2 bases, with 9 bases between. The CDR3 bases are TGTGCCAGCAGCTTCCGACTACTCACAGATACGCAGTATTTT. It is translated as CASSFRLLTDTQYF.

The rearrangement uses TRBV12-3 or TRBV12-4 and TRBJ2-5; 8 positions match TRBD1. The V segment lost 7 bases and the J segment 4 bases; nucleotides outside the gene matches: 8. The CDR3 runs 14 residues. In nucleotides, the CDR3 is TGTGCCAGCATTCTGGACAGGGTTGGAGAGACCCAGTACTTC. This gives the protein CASILDRVGETQYF.

This clonotype was found a few times. This rearrangement joins TRBV7-8 to TRBJ2-5; D remains unclear. Trimming removed 5 bases at V and 7 bases at J, with 17 bases between. Germline values: CDR1 SGHVS, CDR2 FQNEAQ. The CDR3 has 14 amino acids. The CDR3 here is CASSPETGKTTQYF. DNA of the CDR3: TGTGCCAGCAGCCCAGAGACCGGCAAGACGACCCAGTACTTC.

V usage is TRBV29-1 and J usage is TRBJ1-1; maybe TRBD1 (5 bases). Trimming left V 0 bases short and J 5 bases short, with 7 bases between. Per the germline V gene, CDR1 is SQVTM and CDR2 is ANQGSEA. CDR3 length: 12 residues. Here the CDR3 DNA reads TGCAGCGTTGAAGAGGGGGGGACTGAAGCTTTCTTT. Encoded protein: CSVEEGGTEAFF.

The chain combines TRBV6-1 with TRBJ2-4, with TRBD1 matching over 12 bases. This CDR3 has 17 residues. From germline, CDR1 is MNHNS and CDR2 SASEGT. With 7 bases clipped from V and 7 bases from J, the junction kept 14 bases outside the gene matches. The chain's CDR3 is CASTWGGDRGLLNIQYF. CDR3 sequence (DNA): TGTGCCAGCACCTGGGGAGGGGACAGGGGGCTTCTCAACATTCAGTACTTC.

The rearrangement uses TRBV20-1 and TRBJ1-4; D not certain. The CDR3 runs to 15 residues. Germline V gives CDR1 DFQATT, CDR2 SNEGSKA (reference sequence). Trimming removed 0 bases at V and 2 bases at J, with 10 bases between. The CDR3 reads CSARDQRKTNEKLFF. DNA for the CDR3: TGCAGTGCTAGAGATCAGAGGAAGACTAATGAAAAACTGTTTTTT.

The rearrangement links TRBV20-1 to TRBJ2-7, with 13 bases identical to TRBD2. Germline CDR1 reads DFQATT; CDR2 reads SNEGSKA (reference sequence). This CDR3 contains 13 residues. V dropped 7 bases and J dropped 6; count of bases not matched to a gene: 6. CDR3 sequence reads: CSGQGLAGPEQYF. CDR3 DNA: TGCAGTGGTCAGGGACTAGCGGGACCCGAGCAGTACTTC.

This chain connects TRBV5-1 to TRBJ2-3; the D is unclear. Trimming stripped 2 bases from V and 2 bases from J, with 9 bases between. The CDR3 loop spans 14 amino acids. Germline V gives CDR1 SGHRS, CDR2 YFSETQ. The CDR3 DNA sequence: TGCGCCAGCAGCTTACTGGACGACACAGATACGCAGTATTTT. Protein: CASSLLDDTDTQYF.

This clonotype was counted between two and nine times. The chain recombines TRBV10-3 with TRBJ1-2; 10 nucleotides match TRBD1. Germline assignment: CDR1 ENHRY and CDR2 SYGVKD. The CDR3 is made up of 15 amino acids. The ends lost 6 bases at V and 2 bases at J; junction bases unmatched: 6. The CDR3 nucleotides read TGTGCCATCAGCCAAAAGGGACAGGGGAACTATGGCTACACCTTC. Its protein is CAISQKGQGNYGYTF.

The chain carries TRBV27 and TRBJ1-1; D unclear. The CDR3 spans 13 residues. Trimming removed 10 bases from V and 5 bases from J, with 17 bases in between. CDR1 is MNHEY, CDR2 SMNVEV, per germline (reference sequence). The CDR3 here is CATRYEWRTEAFF. CDR3 coding DNA: TGTGCCACCCGTTATGAGTGGAGGACTGAAGCTTTCTTT.

The rearrangement joins TRBV3-1 to TRBJ2-3, with a weak D call TRBD2 (5 bases). V gave up 3 bases and J gave up 14 bases, with 15 bases separating them. The CDR3 totals 12 residues. Germline CDR1 LGHDT, CDR2 YNNKEL (reference sequence). Here the CDR3 DNA reads TGTGCCAGCAGCCACCTCGAGGGATACGCGTATTTT. Amino acids: CASSHLEGYAYF.

The rearrangement joins TRBV7-8 to TRBJ2-3; D tentatively reads TRBD1 or TRBD2 (5 bases each). The CDR3 is 13 residues long. V lost 5 bases, J lost 14 bases, and 20 bases lay in between. Germline loops: CDR1 SGHVS, CDR2 FQNEAQ. The CDR3 region is CASSPGRRGYAYF. Written as DNA, the CDR3 is TGTGCCAGCAGCCCGGGACGCCGAGGATACGCGTATTTT.

This clonotype has a handful of counts. V is TRBV11-1 and J is TRBJ2-7, with TRBD1 matching over 7 bases. V shed 7 bases, J shed 3 bases, and the junction held 12 bases outside the gene matches. Germline V gene data show CDR1 as SGHAT and CDR2 as FQDESV (reference sequence). The CDR3 loop spans 15 amino acids. CDR3 region: CASTQRQGEVYEQYF. The DNA for the CDR3 is TGTGCCAGCACCCAACGACAGGGAGAGGTCTACGAGCAGTACTTC.

The J gene is TRBJ2-7, the V gene TRBV6-9, with 8 bases that match TRBD1. The DNA end favors TRBJ2-5, so the J call may be wrong. This CDR3 region has 16 residues. Germline V lookup: CDR1 MNHGY, CDR2 SVAAGI. The CDR3 spells CASRGPGQDYKRTQYF. The DNA for the CDR3 is TGTGCCAGCAGGGGGCCGGGACAGGATTACAAGAGGACCCAGTACTTC.